This TCR beta chain was found in a study of beta chain features in type 1 diabetes. Study-wide points: Across all four CD4+ subsets, people with type 1 diabetes showed modestly shorter TCRB CDR3s.

The authors reverse transcribed all of the isolated RNA, so sequencing captured expressed TCRB transcripts. Profiled with immunoSEQ multiplex PCR; TCRdb holds only in-frame clones, not every one. The sample has 300,000 to 350,000 clones, 7.5% to 9% seen once. On this clone itself: The antigen is not known.

J lost 0 bases, V lost 4 bases, and 6 bases had no gene match. The CDR3 covers 17 residues. Germline V CDR1 and CDR2: SEHNR, FQNEAQ (reference sequence). This clonotype was obtained from a woman aged 18-30 years in good health. The sample comprised central memory CD4+ T cells from blood. This sequence joins TRBV7-9 and TRBJ2-6, with 7 bases lining up with TRBD2. CDR3 in amino acids: CASSWDYDPSGANVLTF. CDR3 bases: TGTGCCAGCAGCTGGGACTACGATCCCTCTGGGGCCAACGTCCTGACTTTC. The full variable domain, with the rest looked up from reference TRBV7-9 and TRBJ2-6, is DTGVSQNPRHKITKRGQNVTFRCDPISEHNRLYWYRQTLGQGPEFLTYFQNEAQLEKSRLLSDRFSAERPKGSFSTLEIQRTEQGDSAMYLCASSWDYDPSGANVLTFGAGSRLTVL.